This T cell receptor (beta chain) was recovered during a study of cytomegalovirus exposure and HLA in healthy donors. Study context: Drawn from HLA-typed donors, about 85 million unique TCRs were held in an early data release.

The CDR3 has 16 amino acids. The germline V gene has CDR1 LGHNA and CDR2 YNFKEQ. V was pared by 0 bases and J by 2 bases, with 13 bases between. The PCR used 60 Vbeta and 13 Jbeta primers. Assay used: immunoSEQ multiplex PCR; TCRdb lists only in-frame clones, some missing. Here the sample spans about 52,000 clones, 55% to 65% being singletons. The gene calls are TRBV4-2 and TRBJ2-5, with D maybe TRBD2 (6 bases). The receptor comes from a human donor in good health. The sequenced sample was PBMCs. The CDR3 bases are TGTGCCAGCAGCCAAGAAAAGGCGGGATCTCAAGAGACCCAGTACTTC. It yields the protein CASSQEKAGSQETQYF.